Below, 23 T cell receptor beta chains from the same sample are listed, as sequenced in a study of cytomegalovirus exposure and HLA in healthy donors. The PCR used 60 Vbeta and 13 Jbeta primers. Measured with immunoSEQ multiplex PCR; TCRdb has only the in-frame clones, and not every one. Counted here are 90,000 to 150,000 clones, 65% to 80% occurring once; the ten biggest clones make up 2% to 3%. What was sequenced was PBMCs. The receptors originated from a female donor in good health and CMV-seronegative.

This clone was recorded only once. The genes are TRBV28 and TRBJ1-4; 9 nucleotides match TRBD1. V trimming: 2 bases; J trimming: 4 bases; junction bases outside the gene matches: 14. This CDR3 has 19 residues. Germline-derived CDR1 and CDR2 are MDHEN and SYDVKM. The CDR3 sequence is CASSLINTGGFLGNEKLFF. The CDR3 nucleotides are TGTGCCAGCAGTTTAATTAACACAGGGGGCTTCTTGGGTAATGAAAAACTGTTTTTT.

The rearrangement joins TRBV6-5 to TRBJ2-7, with D perhaps TRBD2 (5 bases). This CDR3 is 14 amino acids long. Germline V gene sequence: CDR1 MNHEY, CDR2 SVGAGI. Trimming took 4 bases from V and 2 from J, leaving 12 bases between them. Here the CDR3 reads CASSLPGSPYEQYF. The CDR3, as DNA: TGTGCCAGCAGTTTGCCGGGATCCCCCTACGAGCAGTACTTC.

Points on this clone: In the same sample, other DNA sequences code for this CDR3. The V gene is TRBV9, the J gene TRBJ2-3; 9 nucleotides align to TRBD2. CDR3 size: 16 residues. The J segment lost 3 bases and the V segment lost 0 bases, leaving 5 bases of the junction unmatched. Germline CDR1 and CDR2: SGDLS and YYNGEE. DNA for the CDR3: TGTGCCAGCAGCGTAGCGGGCGGGGGGGGAACAGATACGCAGTATTTT. This translates into CASSVAGGGGTDTQYF.

The J gene is TRBJ2-5, the V gene TRBV7-6, with a possible D match to TRBD2 (5 bases). This CDR3 region has 15 residues. Germline V gives CDR1 SGHVS, CDR2 FNYEAQ. The V and J ends lost 5 bases and 0 bases respectively, with 13 bases between them. The CDR3, as DNA: TGTGCCAGCAGCCCCCCGGGGTCCTACCAAGAGACCCAGTACTTC. Residues: CASSPPGSYQETQYF.

The chain carries TRBV19 and TRBJ2-1; D is possibly TRBD1 (6 bases). The CDR3 totals 14 residues. V gave up 2 bases and J gave up 5 bases, with 10 bases separating them. The germline V gene encodes CDR1 LNHDA and CDR2 SQIVND (reference sequence). The CDR3 bases are TGTGCCAGTAGTATACAGGGGTCGAACAATGAGCAGTTCTTC. It is translated as CASSIQGSNNEQFF.

The chain employs TRBV5-4 and TRBJ1-5, with D maybe TRBD1 (6 bases). The CDR3 is 15 amino acids. Trimming removed 3 bases at V and 4 bases at J, with 14 bases between. Germline CDR1 SGHNT, CDR2 YYREEE (reference sequence). The CDR3 DNA reads as TGTGCCAGCAGCTCTGGAGGGGGGGCTAATCAGCCCCAGCATTTT. This sequence encodes CASSSGGGANQPQHF.

J is TRBJ2-5 and V is TRBV4-2; TRBD2 agrees at 11 bases. The V gene end was trimmed by 4 bases and the J gene end by 0 bases; junction bases not matched to a gene: 4. This CDR3 is built from 16 residues. CDR1 is LGHNA and CDR2 is YNFKEQ in the germline V gene. CDR3 coding DNA: TGTGCCAGCAGCCTCCGACTAGCGGGGTACCAAGAGACCCAGTACTTC. It is translated as CASSLRLAGYQETQYF.

The rearrangement links TRBV6-7 to TRBJ2-1; TRBD1 matches at 7 bases. TRBV6-7 belongs to the ORF category, with a function that is uncertain. The J segment lost 9 bases and the V segment lost 0 bases, leaving 8 bases of the junction unmatched. The CDR3 covers 15 residues. The CDR3 bases are TGTGCCAGCAGTTACTCGCCAACAGGGGCAGGTGAGCAGTTCTTC. This encodes CASSYSPTGAGEQFF.

The chain has TRBV7-9 and TRBJ2-7; a possible D gene is TRBD2 (5 bases). Germline assignment: CDR1 SEHNR and CDR2 FQNEAQ (reference sequence). The V end lost 5 bases, the J end lost 7 bases, and 9 bases lay between the germline ends. The CDR3 spans 11 residues. CDR3 DNA: TGTGCCAGCAGCCGCGGGTGGGAGCAGTACTTC. Its protein product is CASSRGWEQYF.

The rearrangement joins TRBV11-2 to TRBJ2-1; 13 nucleotides agree with TRBD2. Looked up from germline, CDR1 is SGHAT and CDR2 is FQNNGV. The CDR3 consists of 15 residues. The ends lost 6 bases at V and 5 bases at J; junction bases unmatched: 4. Written as DNA, the CDR3 is TGTGCCAGCAGTTTAACTAGCGGGGGGGACAATGAGCAGTTCTTC. Protein: CASSLTSGGDNEQFF. Full variable domain (missing parts from reference TRBV11-2 and TRBJ2-1): EAGVAQSPRYKIIEKRQSVAFWCNPISGHATLYWYQQILGQGPKLLIQFQNNGVVDDSQLPKDRFSAERLKGVDSTLKIQPAKLEDSAVYLCASSLTSGGDNEQFFGPGTRLTVL.

V usage is TRBV18 and J usage is TRBJ2-5; the D gene is possibly TRBD1 (5 bases). The germline V gene encodes CDR1 KGHSH and CDR2 LQKENI. This CDR3 region has 12 residues. Trimming took off 5 bases at V and 3 bases at J, with 7 bases between the two ends. The CDR3 coding sequence is TGTGCCAGCTCAGAGGACAAAGAGACCCAGTACTTC. Translation gives CASSEDKETQYF. Full variable domain (outside the CDR3, taken from reference TRBV18 and TRBJ2-5): NAGVMQNPRHLVRRRGQEARLRCSPMKGHSHVYWYRQLPEEGLKFMVYLQKENIIDESGMPKERFSAEFPKEGPSILRIQQVVRGDSAAYFCASSEDKETQYFGPGTRLLVL.

The rearrangement links TRBV30 to TRBJ1-2; TRBD1 matches at 10 bases. CDR1 and CDR2 (germline): GTSNPN, SVGIG (reference sequence). V was pared by 0 bases and J by 5 bases, with 6 bases of the junction left unmatched. The CDR3 length is 15 residues. In DNA, the CDR3 is TGTGCCTGGAGTGTGACAGGGGGCAAAAAATATGGCTACACCTTC. Protein: CAWSVTGGKKYGYTF.

The CDR3 DNA reads as TGTGCCAGCAGCCTGACAGGGGTCCGCTACGAGCAGTACTTC. It translates to CASSLTGVRYEQYF. The rearrangement links TRBV7-8 to TRBJ2-7; TRBD1 agrees at 8 bases. The trim removed 5 bases at V and 3 bases at J, leaving 6 bases unmatched. This CDR3 is built from 14 residues. CDR1 is SGHVS and CDR2 is FQNEAQ in the germline V gene.

V gene TRBV5-1 combines with J gene TRBJ2-3, with 11 bases matching TRBD1. Germline values: CDR1 SGHRS, CDR2 YFSETQ. V lost 1 base to trimming and J lost 4 bases; unmatched junction nucleotides: 8. CDR3 length: 17 residues. CDR3 loop: CASSLLTGTGGSDTQYF. CDR3 bases: TGCGCCAGCAGCTTGCTGACCGGGACAGGGGGTTCAGATACGCAGTATTTT.

This chain connects TRBV25-1 to TRBJ1-5; 8 bases map to TRBD1. Looked up from germline, CDR1 is MGHDK and CDR2 is SYGVNS. This CDR3 is built from 15 residues. J lost 4 bases, V lost 8 bases, and 10 bases had no gene match. CDR3 bases: TGTGCCAGCTCAGACCCCGGGACAGGAAATCAGCCCCAGCATTTT. Protein product: CASSDPGTGNQPQHF.

DNA of the CDR3: TGTGCCAGCAGCTTAGGGAGGACGAACACAGATACGCAGTATTTT. This codes for CASSLGRTNTDTQYF. The chain uses TRBV7-8 and TRBJ2-3; TRBD2 might be the D (5 bases). The CDR3 contains 15 residues. The V gene's germline CDR1 is SGHVS and CDR2 FQNEAQ. Trimming stripped 1 base from V and 2 bases from J, with 10 bases between. Looking up the rest from reference TRBV7-8 and TRBJ2-3 gives the full variable domain: GAGVSQSPRYKVAKRGQDVALRCDPISGHVSLFWYQQALGQGPEFLTYFQNEAQLDKSGLPSDRFFAERPEGSVSTLKIQRTQQEDSAVYLCASSLGRTNTDTQYFGPGTRLTVL.

This clone was observed a handful of times. The chain combines TRBV15 with TRBJ2-7; 7 positions match TRBD2. The CDR3 loop spans 16 amino acids. Germline V gene lookup returns CDR1 LNHNV and CDR2 YYDKDF (reference sequence). Losses at the gene ends were 0 bases for V and 5 bases for J; bases not matched to a gene: 10. CDR3 coding DNA: TGTGCCACCAGCAGAGATTATGTGGAGCGGGGCGACGAGCAGTACTTC. Its protein product is CATSRDYVERGDEQYF.

The J gene is TRBJ1-1, the V gene TRBV18; D is possibly TRBD1 (6 bases). Trimming pared 5 bases from V and 1 base from J, leaving 11 bases between. The CDR3 runs to 14 residues. Germline assignment: CDR1 KGHSH and CDR2 LQKENI. The DNA of the CDR3 is TGTGCCAGCTCAGGGGACAAAGCGAACACTGAAGCTTTCTTT. This codes for CASSGDKANTEAFF. The full variable domain, completed using reference TRBV18 and TRBJ1-1, is NAGVMQNPRHLVRRRGQEARLRCSPMKGHSHVYWYRQLPEEGLKFMVYLQKENIIDESGMPKERFSAEFPKEGPSILRIQQVVRGDSAAYFCASSGDKANTEAFFGQGTRLTVV.

CDR3 in DNA: TGTGCCAGCAGCCCCCGACAGGGGGAAAACACCGGGGAGCTGTTTTTT. This translates into CASSPRQGENTGELFF. The V call is TRBV11-2, the J call TRBJ2-2; the match to TRBD1 covers 9 bases. The V gene end was trimmed by 5 bases and the J gene end by 2 bases; junction bases not matched to a gene: 6. The CDR3 contains 16 residues. Looked up from germline, CDR1 is SGHAT and CDR2 is FQNNGV.

This rearrangement joins TRBV7-8 to TRBJ2-7; the D is unclear. CDR1 and CDR2 (germline): SGHVS, FQNEAQ. The CDR3 has 15 amino acids. Trimming took off 1 base at V and 3 bases at J, with 13 bases between the two ends. The CDR3 sequence is CASSLGRGPNYEQYF. CDR3 sequence (DNA): TGTGCCAGCAGCTTAGGTCGCGGCCCCAACTACGAGCAGTACTTC.

As concerns this clone: The conserved final phenylalanine or tryptophan is absent from the CDR3, which likely points to a read error. J is TRBJ2-7 and V is TRBV6-1; 8 bases match TRBD1. CDR3 length: 14 amino acids. CDR1 MNHNS and CDR2 SASEGT come from the germline V gene. With V trimmed by 3 bases and J by 6 bases, 7 bases remained unmatched. The DNA for the CDR3 is TGTGCCAGCAGTGATCGGCAGGGGGCTATCGAGCAGTACTCC. Protein product: CASSDRQGAIEQYS.

The chain is built from TRBV5-4 and TRBJ2-2; 12 bases map to TRBD2. The CDR3 length is 19 residues. The V gene's germline CDR1 is SGHNT and CDR2 YYREEE (reference sequence). V trimming: 0 bases; J trimming: 5 bases; junction bases outside the gene matches: 11. Here the CDR3 DNA reads TGTGCCAGCAGCTTGGACGGACTAGCGGGGCCTATAAGGACCGGGGAGCTGTTTTTT. Encoded protein: CASSLDGLAGPIRTGELFF.

This clone was seen a few times. One end of the junction varies from germline; a read error may be responsible. The chain links TRBV6-5 to TRBJ2-3; D is undetermined. Germline V lookup: CDR1 MNHEY, CDR2 SVGAGI. The CDR3 length is 13 residues. This CDR3 is CASRYFSTDTQYF. For the CDR3, the DNA is TGTGCCAGCAGATACTTCTCCACAGATACGCAGTATTTT.